This T cell receptor beta chain was found in a study of blood T cell repertoires in COVID-19. About the research overall: Sites across the United States, Italy and Spain contributed samples from acute and convalescent COVID-19.

Original analysis: Using reference gene primer amplification, nucleated cell counts were estimated. Clones were sequenced by immunoSEQ multiplex PCR, and TCRdb holds only the in-frame ones, with some missing. V and J calls and clone size follow that table, whereas D and trimming were derived from the DNA. The sample consists of 90,000 to 130,000 clones, 71% of them appearing once. There are 15 residues in the CDR3. Trimming cost V 3 bases and J 7 bases, with 16 bases left between them. Germline V lookup: CDR1 LGHDT, CDR2 YNNKEL (reference sequence). This receptor was identified in a woman between 35 and 50 years old with acute or convalescent COVID-19. This chain joins TRBV3-1 (or the pseudogene TRBV3-2) and TRBJ2-1, with D possibly being TRBD2 (6 bases). Sequencing was done on a sample of peripheral blood. The CDR3 nucleotides read TGTGCCAGCAGCCACAGAGGCGGGGAGACGAATGAGCAGTTCTTC. Amino acids: CASSHRGGETNEQFF.